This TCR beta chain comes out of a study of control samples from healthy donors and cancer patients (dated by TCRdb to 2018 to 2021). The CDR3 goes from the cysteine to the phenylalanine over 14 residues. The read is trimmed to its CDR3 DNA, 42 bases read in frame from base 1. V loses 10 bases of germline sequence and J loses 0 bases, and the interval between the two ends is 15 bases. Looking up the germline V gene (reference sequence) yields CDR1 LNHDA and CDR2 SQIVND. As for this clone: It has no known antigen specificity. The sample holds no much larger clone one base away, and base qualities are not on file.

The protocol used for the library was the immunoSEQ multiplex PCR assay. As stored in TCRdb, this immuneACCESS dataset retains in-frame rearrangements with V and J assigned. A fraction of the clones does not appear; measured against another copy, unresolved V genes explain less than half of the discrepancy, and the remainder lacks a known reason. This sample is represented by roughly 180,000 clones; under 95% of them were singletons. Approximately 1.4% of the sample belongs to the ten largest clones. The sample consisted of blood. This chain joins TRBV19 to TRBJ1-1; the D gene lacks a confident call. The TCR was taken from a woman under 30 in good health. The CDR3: CATRAWEMNTEAFF. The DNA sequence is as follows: TGTGCCACCCGGGCCTGGGAAATGAACACTGAAGCTTTCTTT.